Each of the 29 T cell receptor beta chains below was sequenced from the same sample in a study of cytomegalovirus exposure and HLA in healthy donors. This PCR relied on a set of 60 Vbeta primers and 13 Jbeta primers. Data came from immunoSEQ multiplex PCR; TCRdb stores just in-frame clones and leaves some out. The sample has roughly 100,000 clones, approximately 83% seen once; the top ten hold approximately 6.1%. The sequenced sample consisted of PBMCs. The source is a man between 18 and 29 years old in good health and CMV-seronegative.

This clone turned up a few times. J is TRBJ2-1 and V is TRBV30; D gene ambiguous. The CDR3 sequence is 12 residues long. Per germline, CDR1 GTSNPN and CDR2 SVGIG (reference sequence). V was cut by 4 bases and J by 4 bases, with 8 bases left in between. CDR3 loop: CAWNRQYNEQFF. In nucleotides, the CDR3 is TGTGCCTGGAACCGTCAGTACAATGAGCAGTTCTTC.

In this sample, this clone turned up once. The gene calls are TRBV4-1 and TRBJ2-1, with 9 positions matching TRBD2. This CDR3 is 15 amino acids long. Germline CDR1 and CDR2: MGHRA and YSYEKL. V trimming: 4 bases; J trimming: 8 bases; junction bases outside the gene matches: 9. This chain's CDR3 is CASSLLAGVGYEQFF. The CDR3 DNA reads as TGCGCCAGCAGCCTCTTAGCGGGAGTGGGGTATGAGCAGTTCTTC.

This chain connects TRBV16 to TRBJ1-1, with 7 bases identical to TRBD1. V gave up 5 bases and J gave up 5 bases; unmatched junction bases: 8. The germline V gene encodes CDR1 KGHSY and CDR2 FQNENV. The CDR3 runs to 14 residues. The CDR3 here is CASSIDRVLTEAFF. CDR3 DNA: TGTGCCAGCAGCATTGACAGGGTATTGACTGAAGCTTTCTTT.

The DNA of the CDR3 is TGTGCCAGCAGGCCGACTAGCGGAGCCCTCTACAATGAGCAGTTCTTC. Translating gives CASRPTSGALYNEQFF. V usage is TRBV10-3 and J usage is TRBJ2-1; TRBD2 aligns across 9 bases. V lost 10 bases to trimming and J lost 3 bases; unmatched junction nucleotides: 13. The CDR3 consists of 16 residues. Germline loops: CDR1 ENHRY, CDR2 SYGVKD.

V usage is TRBV11-3 and J usage is TRBJ2-7; 7 bases map to TRBD2. The length of the CDR3 is 14 residues. Trimming at V came to 4 bases and at J to 7 bases, leaving 10 bases not matched to a gene. Germline V lookup: CDR1 SGHNT, CDR2 YENEEA. In nucleotides, the CDR3 is TGTGCCAGCAGCTACACTGTCGGGGGGAGAGAGCAGTACTTC. As protein: CASSYTVGGREQYF.

The J gene is TRBJ2-6, the V gene TRBV25-1; the match to TRBD2 covers 8 bases. This CDR3 has 18 amino acids. Unmatched junction bases numbered 9, after V lost 5 bases and J lost 0 bases. The germline V gene has CDR1 MGHDK and CDR2 SYGVNS. The CDR3 reads CASSPRVAGNSGANVLTF. CDR3 DNA: TGTGCCAGCAGTCCCCGAGTAGCGGGAAACTCTGGGGCCAACGTCCTGACTTTC.

The genes are TRBV18 and TRBJ2-7; 14 bases are a match to TRBD2. Germline V lookup: CDR1 KGHSH, CDR2 LQKENI. V gave up 8 bases and J gave up 9 bases; unmatched junction bases: 9. This CDR3 spans 14 amino acids. The CDR3 nucleotides are TGTGCCAGCACCCCGGGACTAGCGGGAGAAGGGCAGTACTTC. Its translation: CASTPGLAGEGQYF.

The CDR3 protein is CASSNPGSSYNSPLHF. As DNA, the CDR3 is TGTGCCAGCAGTAACCCCGGGAGCTCCTATAATTCACCCCTCCACTTT. V is TRBV25-1 and J is TRBJ1-6, with D unresolved. The ends were cut back, 5 bases at V and 0 bases at J, with 11 bases in the middle. Germline CDR1 is MGHDK and CDR2 is SYGVNS. The CDR3 covers 16 residues.

The chain recombines TRBV27 with TRBJ1-2, with TRBD1 matching 7 bases. Germline V lookup: CDR1 MNHEY, CDR2 SMNVEV (reference sequence). J lost 4 bases, V lost 6 bases, and 14 bases had no gene match. The CDR3 is 16 amino acids. CDR3 residues: CASSPRPGQLLYGYTF. CDR3 DNA: TGTGCCAGCAGCCCCCGACCGGGACAGCTTCTCTATGGCTACACCTTC.

The chain employs TRBV30 and TRBJ2-5, with TRBD2 identical over 7 bases. CDR3 size: 14 residues. J was trimmed by 5 bases and V by 4 bases; bases with no gene match: 10. Germline loops: CDR1 GTSNPN, CDR2 SVGIG (reference sequence). DNA for the CDR3: TGTGCCTGGAACTGGGGGGGAGCTGACGAGACCCAGTACTTC. It codes for CAWNWGGADETQYF.

The chain uses TRBV4-1 and TRBJ1-3; 12 bases line up with TRBD1. CDR1 MGHRA and CDR2 YSYEKL come from the germline V gene. This CDR3 is 19 amino acids long. Trimming removed 4 bases from V and 0 bases from J; junction bases left unmatched: 10. This CDR3 reads CASSPSPGQGASSGNTIYF. CDR3 sequence (DNA): TGCGCCAGCAGCCCGTCTCCGGGACAGGGGGCCTCCTCTGGAAACACCATATATTTT.

This clone was counted a single time. The rearrangement joins TRBV9 to TRBJ1-1, with D uncertain. CDR1 and CDR2 from the germline V gene are SGDLS and YYNGEE. This CDR3 comprises 14 residues. The V end was cut by 4 bases, the J end by 3 bases, with 13 bases between. The CDR3 sequence: CASSLMLGDTEAFF. The CDR3 nucleotides read TGTGCCAGCAGCCTTATGTTGGGAGACACTGAAGCTTTCTTT.

V gene TRBV5-1 combines with J gene TRBJ2-3, with D possibly matching TRBD2 (5 bases). The V gene's germline CDR1 is SGHRS and CDR2 YFSETQ. Between the trimmed V and J ends, which lost 1 base and 3 bases, there was a span of 12 bases. The CDR3 spans 15 residues. In DNA, the CDR3 is TGCGCCAGCAGCTTGACGGGGTCGGAGACAGATACGCAGTATTTT. Residues: CASSLTGSETDTQYF.

This clone was seen just once. In nucleotides, the CDR3 is TGTGCCAGTAGTCCCCTAGCGGAATACACCGGGGAGCTGTTTTTT. Its protein product is CASSPLAEYTGELFF. The genes are TRBV19 and TRBJ2-2; TRBD2 agrees at 7 bases. The V gene end was trimmed by 5 bases and the J gene end by 3 bases; junction bases not matched to a gene: 6. Germline-derived CDR1 and CDR2 are LNHDA and SQIVND (reference sequence). CDR3 size: 15 residues.

This clone was seen more than once but under ten times. The J gene is TRBJ2-1, the V gene TRBV6-1, with 7 nucleotides matching TRBD1. Trimming took 4 bases from V and 7 from J; bases not matched to a gene: 13. Germline lookup yields CDR1 MNHNS and CDR2 SASEGT. This CDR3 region has 16 residues. The DNA of the CDR3 is TGTGCCAGCAGTGGCAGCAGGGGGTCAGTTAATAATGAGCAGTTCTTC. Residues: CASSGSRGSVNNEQFF.

The J gene is TRBJ1-2, the V gene TRBV9, with no clear D. Germline loops: CDR1 SGDLS, CDR2 YYNGEE. With 0 bases removed from V and 6 bases from J, the gap between germline ends came to 18 bases. This CDR3 is built from 16 residues. The CDR3 nucleotides read TGTGCCAGCAGCGTAGACGGCGGGGTCGGCAATAATGGCTACACCTTC. As protein: CASSVDGGVGNNGYTF.

Of note for this clone: Other DNA sequences of this sample code for an identical CDR3. V gene TRBV6-5 combines with J gene TRBJ2-3; perhaps TRBD1 as D (6 bases). The germline CDR1 and CDR2 sequences are MNHEY and SVGAGI. The CDR3 spans 14 residues. V lost 2 bases and J lost 3, with 9 bases in between. CDR3 DNA sequence: TGTGCCAGCAGTTACGGGGGCCGAACAGATACGCAGTATTTT. Translated: CASSYGGRTDTQYF.

The J gene is TRBJ2-7, the V gene TRBV11-3; 14 bases match TRBD2. Germline V gene data show CDR1 as SGHNT and CDR2 as YENEEA. There are 18 residues in the CDR3. V gave up 2 bases and J gave up 9 bases; unmatched junction bases: 15. CDR3 in DNA: TGTGCCAGCAGCTTAAGAACGACTAGCGGGAGGGCTAATGCAAGGCAGTACTTC. It translates to CASSLRTTSGRANARQYF.

This chain joins TRBV6-5 and TRBJ1-2, with D possibly being TRBD1 (6 bases). The CDR3 has 12 residues. The V gene's germline CDR1 is MNHEY and CDR2 SVGAGI. Between the trimmed V and J ends, which lost 2 bases and 9 bases, there was a span of 10 bases. The DNA for the CDR3 is TGTGCCAGCAGTTACGGCGGACAGAGCTACACCTTC. Protein: CASSYGGQSYTF.

V usage is TRBV19 and J usage is TRBJ2-5; tentative D call: TRBD1 (5 bases). CDR1 and CDR2 from the germline V gene are LNHDA and SQIVND (reference sequence). Deletions cut 3 bases from V and 0 bases from J, with 14 bases between. The CDR3 loop spans 16 amino acids. The CDR3 region is CASSIVATGDQETQYF. For the CDR3, the DNA is TGTGCCAGTAGTATTGTCGCAACAGGAGACCAAGAGACCCAGTACTTC.

The rearrangement links TRBV6-1 to TRBJ2-3; D might be TRBD1 (5 bases). This CDR3 spans 14 amino acids. V was trimmed by 2 bases and J by 0 bases, leaving 6 bases between them. CDR1 is MNHNS, CDR2 SASEGT, per germline. CDR3 protein: CASSERQSTDTQYF. In nucleotides, the CDR3 is TGTGCCAGCAGTGAAAGACAGAGCACAGATACGCAGTATTTT.

This chain uses TRBV11-2 with TRBJ2-1; 10 positions match TRBD2. CDR1 is SGHAT, CDR2 FQNNGV, per germline. CDR3 length equals 13 residues. The V gene end was trimmed by 0 bases and the J gene end by 10 bases; junction bases not matched to a gene: 0. CDR3 sequence (DNA): TGTGCCAGCAGCTTAGAAGCGGGAGGGGAGCAGTTCTTC. The encoded protein is CASSLEAGGEQFF. Full variable domain (rest looked up from reference TRBV11-2 and TRBJ2-1): EAGVAQSPRYKIIEKRQSVAFWCNPISGHATLYWYQQILGQGPKLLIQFQNNGVVDDSQLPKDRFSAERLKGVDSTLKIQPAKLEDSAVYLCASSLEAGGEQFFGPGTRLTVL.

The chain links TRBV9 to TRBJ2-1; 10 bases agree with TRBD2. The length of the CDR3 is 15 residues. The germline gives CDR1 SGDLS, CDR2 YYNGEE. The junction had 9 bases not matched to a gene; V was cut back by 0 bases and J by 12 bases. The CDR3 nucleotides read TGTGCCAGCAGCGTAGGGACTAGCGGTTCTGGGTGGCAGTTCTTC. The encoded protein is CASSVGTSGSGWQFF.

V is TRBV5-1 and J is TRBJ2-7, with TRBD2 matching over 8 bases. The CDR3 has 16 amino acids. Trimming took 4 bases from V and 0 from J; bases not matched to a gene: 9. Germline V lookup: CDR1 SGHRS, CDR2 YFSETQ. In DNA form, the CDR3 reads TGCGCCAGCAGCCCCCCCGGGCGGGAGGCCTCCTACGAGCAGTACTTC. It is translated as CASSPPGREASYEQYF.

The chain carries TRBV7-2 and TRBJ2-7, with D perhaps matching TRBD1 (6 bases). This CDR3 has 15 residues. Germline lookup yields CDR1 SGHTA and CDR2 FQGNSA. V lost 5 bases, J lost 2 bases, and 16 bases lay in between. CDR3 nucleotide sequence: TGTGCCAGCAGCCGTACCTACAGGGAGACCTACGAGCAGTACTTC. Protein product: CASSRTYRETYEQYF.

The CDR3 spells CAIRGGSGATHPYEQYF. As DNA, the CDR3 is TGTGCCATCAGGGGTGGTAGCGGAGCGACCCACCCCTACGAGCAGTACTTC. The rearrangement links TRBV10-3 to TRBJ2-7; D might be TRBD2 (6 bases). This CDR3 is built from 17 residues. The germline V and J ends were trimmed by 6 bases and 2 bases, with 23 bases remaining between them. Germline V gene data show CDR1 as ENHRY and CDR2 as SYGVKD.

The chain employs TRBV9 and TRBJ2-3; 10 nucleotides match TRBD2. Unmatched junction bases numbered 2, after V lost 1 base and J lost 3 bases. This CDR3 has 15 residues. The V gene's germline CDR1 is SGDLS and CDR2 YYNGEE. CDR3 nucleotide sequence: TGTGCCAGCAGCGTACTAGCGGGAGCAACAGATACGCAGTATTTT. It specifies CASSVLAGATDTQYF.

This chain uses TRBV9 with TRBJ2-7; 12 bases align to TRBD2. In germline, CDR1 is SGDLS, CDR2 YYNGEE. The CDR3 has 14 amino acids. Trimming removed 1 base from V and 10 bases from J; junction bases left unmatched: 6. The CDR3, as DNA: TGTGCCAGCAGCGTATCGGGGACTAGCGGGCCCCAGTACTTC. Its protein product is CASSVSGTSGPQYF.

The chain links TRBV6-5 to TRBJ1-6; 10 positions agree with TRBD1. The V gene's germline CDR1 is MNHEY and CDR2 SVGAGI. With 0 bases clipped from V and 7 bases from J, the junction kept 0 bases outside the gene matches. The CDR3 runs to 15 residues. The CDR3 loop is CASSYSGQGNSPLHF. The DNA of the CDR3 is TGTGCCAGCAGTTACTCGGGACAGGGGAATTCACCCCTCCACTTT.